These 32 T cell receptor beta chains originate from one sample sequenced in a study of shared clonotypes between healthy human individuals (TCRdb year 2020). The method behind the library was the immunoSEQ multiplex PCR assay. TCRdb provides this immuneACCESS table in a form limited to in-frame rearrangements. Some clones are lacking; in checked studies, under half of them reflect an unresolved V gene, and why the rest are absent is not known. Here the sample has about 1 million clones; about 77% occur a single time. The ten largest clones represent over 1.3% of the sample. The sequencing input was memory CD4+ T cells sorted from blood. What the cell subset or site label conveys for this sample: CD45RA-negative fraction. The receptors were gathered from a man aged 18 to 30 in good health.

The chain combines TRBV5-4 with TRBJ1-3; TRBD1 matches 7 bases. There are 15 residues in the CDR3. The J segment lost 8 bases and the V segment lost 4 bases, leaving 12 bases of the junction unmatched. The germline V gene encodes CDR1 SGHNT and CDR2 YYREEE (reference sequence). CDR3 sequence: CASSPGTARRDTIYF. The CDR3 nucleotides read TGTGCCAGCAGCCCAGGGACAGCCCGGCGGGACACCATATATTTT.

The chain combines TRBV18 with TRBJ2-7; D remains unclear. This CDR3 comprises 13 residues. Trimming took 5 bases from V and 2 from J, leaving 10 bases between them. Germline loops: CDR1 KGHSH, CDR2 LQKENI. CDR3 coding DNA: TGTGCCAGCTCAGTCGACGCGGCCTACGAGCAGTACTTC. This sequence encodes CASSVDAAYEQYF.

The V and J genes are TRBV18 and TRBJ2-7, with D maybe TRBD1 (6 bases). The V and J ends lost 4 bases and 9 bases respectively, with 10 bases between them. The CDR3 totals 11 residues. Germline V gene sequence: CDR1 KGHSH, CDR2 LQKENI. The CDR3 coding sequence is TGTGCCAGCTCACAGGGGGATGGGCAGTACTTC. Translation: CASSQGDGQYF. Together with reference TRBV18 and TRBJ2-7, the CDR3 gives the full variable domain: NAGVMQNPRHLVRRRGQEARLRCSPMKGHSHVYWYRQLPEEGLKFMVYLQKENIIDESGMPKERFSAEFPKEGPSILRIQQVVRGDSAAYFCASSQGDGQYFGPGTRLTVT.

The chain employs TRBV30 and TRBJ2-2, with a possible D match to TRBD1 (5 bases). The CDR3 extends over 12 amino acids. Germline V gene lookup returns CDR1 GTSNPN and CDR2 SVGIG (reference sequence). Trimming left V 2 bases short and J 6 bases short, with 7 bases between. CDR3 residues: CAWSKGAGELFF. As DNA, the CDR3 is TGTGCCTGGAGTAAAGGGGCCGGGGAGCTGTTTTTT. Filled out from reference TRBV30 and TRBJ2-2, the complete variable domain reads SQTIHQWPATLVQPVGSPLSLECTVEGTSNPNLYWYRQAAGRGLQLLFYSVGIGQISSEVPQNLSASRPQDRQFILSSKKLLLSDSGFYLCAWSKGAGELFFGEGSRLTVL.

This chain links TRBV4-3 with TRBJ2-5; TRBD2 agrees at 12 bases. The germline gives CDR1 LGHNA, CDR2 YSLEER. Losses at the gene ends were 3 bases for V and 5 bases for J; bases not matched to a gene: 7. The CDR3 covers 16 residues. CDR3 nucleotide sequence: TGCGCCAGCAGCCATCAGACTAGCGGGAGAGGGGAGACCCAGTACTTC. Encoded protein: CASSHQTSGRGETQYF.

With respect to this clone: This may arise from a read error, as a much more abundant clone is one base away. The chain is built from TRBV7-2 and TRBJ2-7; D not certain. V lost 0 bases to trimming and J lost 2 bases, with 2 bases between them. The CDR3 is 12 amino acids. CDR1 and CDR2 from the germline V gene are SGHTA and FQGNSA. The CDR3 loop reads CASSLAAYEQYF. The CDR3 coding sequence is TGTGCCAGCAGCTTAGCGGCCTACGAGCAGTACTTC.

The chain couples TRBV19 to TRBJ2-7; perhaps TRBD1 as D (6 bases). The V gene lost 4 bases and the J gene lost 5 bases, with 12 bases spanning the gap. In germline, CDR1 is LNHDA, CDR2 SQIVND (reference sequence). The CDR3 length is 13 residues. CDR3 sequence: CASSTTGYDEQYF. The CDR3 DNA follows: TGTGCCAGTAGTACAACAGGGTACGACGAGCAGTACTTC.

This chain connects TRBV27 to TRBJ1-2; 8 bases align to TRBD1. V lost 4 bases and J lost 4; bases outside the gene matches: 11. Per the germline V gene, CDR1 is MNHEY and CDR2 is SMNVEV (reference sequence). This CDR3 has 16 residues. CDR3: CASSSPDRGGSYGYTF. In DNA, the CDR3 is TGTGCCAGCAGTTCACCAGACAGGGGAGGTAGCTATGGCTACACCTTC.

This clone was seen a handful of times. The chain employs TRBV10-1 and TRBJ2-7, with D perhaps matching TRBD1 (6 bases). The germline V gene encodes CDR1 WNHNN and CDR2 SYGVQD (reference sequence). CDR3 length: 12 amino acids. Between the trimmed V and J ends, which lost 6 bases and 6 bases, there was a span of 12 bases. The CDR3 nucleotides are TGCGCCAGCAGCGAAACAGGGCGCGAGCAGTACTTC. Encoded protein: CASSETGREQYF.

The CDR3, as DNA: TGTGCCAGCAGCTTAGATAGACACAATGAGCAGTTCTTC. Its translation is CASSLDRHNEQFF. The V call is TRBV11-3, the J call TRBJ2-1; D not certain. This CDR3 has 13 residues. V lost 0 bases to trimming and J lost 5 bases, with 5 bases between them. Germline CDR1 SGHNT, CDR2 YENEEA.

The genes are TRBV6-5 and TRBJ2-7; 8 bases match TRBD1. The CDR3 sequence is 14 residues long. Trimming at V came to 5 bases and at J to 3 bases, leaving 6 bases not matched to a gene. In germline, CDR1 is MNHEY, CDR2 SVGAGI. Here the CDR3 reads CASSTPGQGYEQYF. The CDR3 DNA reads as TGTGCCAGCAGTACCCCCGGACAGGGCTACGAGCAGTACTTC.

This chain uses TRBV6-6 with TRBJ2-7; 7 bases are a match to TRBD2. Germline lookup yields CDR1 MNHNY and CDR2 SVGAGI (reference sequence). This CDR3 is 15 amino acids long. After removal of 8 bases from V and 4 bases from J, the junction contained 14 bases not matched to a gene. CDR3 protein: CASLGLAGMGYEQYF. CDR3 DNA: TGTGCCAGCTTGGGCTTAGCGGGCATGGGTTACGAGCAGTACTTC.

The table lists this clone with many counts. The sample contains more than one DNA sequence encoding this CDR3. The chain joins TRBV30 to TRBJ1-1; D is undetermined. The ends were cut back, 0 bases at V and 5 bases at J, with 10 bases in the middle. The CDR3 contains 13 residues. The germline gives CDR1 GTSNPN, CDR2 SVGIG (reference sequence). The CDR3 DNA reads TGTGCCTGGAGTGTACCGCAGTCTACTGAAGCTTTCTTT. Protein: CAWSVPQSTEAFF.

CDR3 residues: CASSAPLATPAPEQFF. CDR3 DNA sequence: TGTGCCAGCAGCGCCCCATTGGCAACCCCTGCGCCTGAGCAGTTCTTC. V usage is TRBV11-2 and J usage is TRBJ2-1; D unclear. Trimming removed 5 bases from V and 9 bases from J, with 23 bases in between. The CDR3 loop spans 16 amino acids. The germline V gene encodes CDR1 SGHAT and CDR2 FQNNGV.

Concerning this clone: This may be a read error, as it is one base from a much larger clone. The chain employs TRBV2 and TRBJ2-2; D may be TRBD1 (5 bases). Trimming took off 2 bases at V and 1 base at J, with 5 bases between the two ends. Germline V CDR1 and CDR2: SNHLY, FYNNEI. CDR3 length: 14 residues. Written as DNA, the CDR3 is TGTGCCAGCAGTGAACAGGGGAACACCGGGGAGCTGTTTTTT. Its protein product is CASSEQGNTGELFF.

The chain carries TRBV7-3 and TRBJ2-3, with a weak D call TRBD1 (7 bases). V lost 6 bases and J lost 2, with 15 bases in between. The CDR3 spans 15 residues. CDR1 and CDR2 from the germline V gene are SGHTA and FQGTGA. This chain's CDR3 is CASSPEGAATDTQYF. CDR3 nucleotide sequence: TGTGCCAGCAGTCCGGAGGGGGCGGCCACAGATACGCAGTATTTT.

V and J are TRBV28 and TRBJ2-2; D might be TRBD1 (6 bases). There are 14 residues in the CDR3. Germline V lookup: CDR1 MDHEN, CDR2 SYDVKM. Trimming shortened V by 10 bases and J by 1 base, and 13 bases separated the two germline ends. CDR3 amino acids: CATLGQLNTGELFF. CDR3 sequence (DNA): TGTGCCACCCTCGGACAGCTGAACACCGGGGAGCTGTTTTTT.

This clone was observed a handful of times. The genes are TRBV27 and TRBJ2-5; 7 positions agree with TRBD1. The trim removed 7 bases at V and 1 base at J, leaving 15 bases unmatched. Per germline, CDR1 MNHEY and CDR2 SMNVEV (reference sequence). The CDR3 covers 17 residues. CDR3 bases: TGTGCCAGCAAAGGTCAGGGGGTGAGGAGTTTCCAAGAGACCCAGTACTTC. It is translated as CASKGQGVRSFQETQYF.

The chain combines TRBV29-1 with TRBJ1-2, with D possibly being TRBD1 (5 bases). This CDR3 comprises 13 residues. Germline V gene lookup returns CDR1 SQVTM and CDR2 ANQGSEA. V dropped 5 bases and J dropped 4 bases, with 14 bases sitting between them. The CDR3 is CSVLRQSTYGYTF. CDR3 nucleotide sequence: TGCAGCGTTCTTAGACAGTCTACCTATGGCTACACCTTC.

The chain has TRBV10-3 and TRBJ2-1; D might be TRBD2 (5 bases). Trimming removed 0 bases at V and 3 bases at J, with 9 bases between. Germline V CDR1 and CDR2: ENHRY, SYGVKD. CDR3 length equals 15 residues. Here the CDR3 DNA reads TGTGCCATCAGTGAGTCGTACGGGGACTACAATGAGCAGTTCTTC. Amino acid sequence: CAISESYGDYNEQFF.

The chain has TRBV6-6 and TRBJ2-3, with TRBD2 matching over 14 bases. V lost 8 bases and J lost 4; bases outside the gene matches: 5. The CDR3 has 15 residues. Germline V CDR1 and CDR2: MNHNY, SVGAGI (reference sequence). CDR3 loop: CASGMGLAGADTQYF. Written as DNA, the CDR3 is TGTGCCAGCGGTATGGGACTAGCGGGAGCAGATACGCAGTATTTT.

V usage is TRBV19 and J usage is TRBJ1-2; 8 nucleotides line up with TRBD1. Germline V gene sequence: CDR1 LNHDA, CDR2 SQIVND (reference sequence). After removal of 2 bases from V and 4 bases from J, the junction contained 9 bases not matched to a gene. CDR3 size: 16 residues. CDR3 bases: TGTGCCAGTAGTATACGGGGACAGGCACTTAGCTATGGCTACACCTTC. It specifies CASSIRGQALSYGYTF.

The chain uses TRBV9 and TRBJ2-1, with D maybe TRBD2 (6 bases). Between the trimmed V and J ends, which lost 0 bases and 9 bases, there was a span of 16 bases. Germline-derived CDR1 and CDR2 are SGDLS and YYNGEE. The CDR3 extends over 15 amino acids. CDR3 in amino acids: CASSVASSVYGEQFF. DNA of the CDR3: TGTGCCAGCAGCGTAGCGTCTAGCGTTTACGGTGAGCAGTTCTTC.

This clone was seen a single time. The chain recombines TRBV6-5 with TRBJ2-3; 10 bases match TRBD2. The trim removed 5 bases at V and 9 bases at J, leaving 11 bases unmatched. CDR3 length: 15 residues. CDR1 MNHEY and CDR2 SVGAGI come from the germline V gene. CDR3 amino acids: CASSRESGGAETQYF. The CDR3 coding sequence is TGTGCCAGCAGTAGAGAAAGCGGGGGGGCCGAAACGCAGTATTTT.

A few counts support this clone. This chain connects TRBV28 to TRBJ2-5; perhaps TRBD2 as D (6 bases). In germline, CDR1 is MDHEN, CDR2 SYDVKM. The V end lost 4 bases, the J end lost 4 bases, and 16 bases lay between the germline ends. CDR3 length: 15 amino acids. The CDR3 here is CASSSSRRVGETQYF. Written as DNA, the CDR3 is TGTGCCAGCAGTTCTTCCCGGAGGGTCGGAGAGACCCAGTACTTC.

This clone came up a few times. The CDR3 loop is CASSPLAGEGAFF. CDR3 in DNA: TGTGCCAGCTCACCTCTCGCTGGTGAGGGAGCTTTCTTT. The chain links TRBV18 to TRBJ1-1; no definite D call. Germline CDR1 is KGHSH and CDR2 is LQKENI. CDR3 length equals 13 residues. With 3 bases removed from V and 10 bases from J, the gap between germline ends came to 15 bases.

The chain couples TRBV7-8 to TRBJ2-2, with 7 positions matching TRBD2. Germline trimming cut 1 base from V and 1 base from J; bases unmatched to any gene: 6. The CDR3 extends over 17 amino acids. Looked up from germline, CDR1 is SGHVS and CDR2 is FQNEAQ. CDR3 in amino acids: CASSLVPGTKNTGELFF. Here the CDR3 DNA reads TGTGCCAGCAGCTTAGTACCCGGGACTAAGAACACCGGGGAGCTGTTTTTT.

This clone was found a few times. The gene calls are TRBV7-9 and TRBJ2-1; 10 bases map to TRBD1. This CDR3 comprises 16 residues. Trimming cost V 1 base and J 0 bases; bases outside gene matches: 0. Germline CDR1 reads SEHNR; CDR2 reads FQNEAQ (reference sequence). CDR3 DNA sequence: TGTGCCAGCAGCTTAGGACAGGGGGCCTCCTACAATGAGCAGTTCTTC. This translates into CASSLGQGASYNEQFF.

The chain links TRBV19 to TRBJ1-2, with 12 bases lining up with TRBD1. CDR1 is LNHDA, CDR2 SQIVND, per germline (reference sequence). The J segment lost 3 bases and the V segment lost 4 bases, leaving 6 bases of the junction unmatched. The CDR3 is made up of 16 amino acids. CDR3 residues: CASSKGTGGFDYGYTF. The DNA of the CDR3 is TGTGCCAGTAGTAAAGGGACAGGGGGCTTCGACTATGGCTACACCTTC.

The V call is TRBV27, the J call TRBJ1-5; possibly TRBD1 for D (6 bases). With 9 bases removed from V and 3 bases from J, the gap between germline ends came to 21 bases. The CDR3 loop spans 16 amino acids. In germline, CDR1 is MNHEY, CDR2 SMNVEV (reference sequence). CDR3 bases: TGTGCCAGGTTTGGGGGGCCAAATAGGCCCAATCAGCCCCAGCATTTT. It encodes CARFGGPNRPNQPQHF.

This clone appeared once. The chain combines TRBV9 with TRBJ2-1; a possible D gene is TRBD1 (7 bases). Germline loops: CDR1 SGDLS, CDR2 YYNGEE. The CDR3 runs 17 residues. Trimming took off 4 bases at V and 8 bases at J, with 25 bases between the two ends. The CDR3 coding sequence is TGTGCCAGCAGCCCCCCCGGTGGGCAGGGGGGTATGTATGAGCAGTTCTTC. It is translated as CASSPPGGQGGMYEQFF.

A single count supports this clone. This specimen includes other DNA sequences encoding the same CDR3. The rearrangement joins TRBV7-9 to TRBJ2-7; a possible D gene is TRBD1 (5 bases). The germline CDR1 and CDR2 sequences are SEHNR and FQNEAQ (reference sequence). Trimming pared 1 base from V and 4 bases from J, leaving 11 bases between. The CDR3 contains 14 residues. DNA for the CDR3: TGTGCCAGCAGCTTAGAAGGGGCTAGATACGAGCAGTACTTC. This encodes CASSLEGARYEQYF.